The text below deals with one TCR beta chain. Its target is unknown. Regarding time point: week 5, during vaccination. In every dose of vaccine, 300 ug of mutant IDH1 20-mer peptide was given alongside topical imiquimod. V lost 1 base and J 5 bases, leaving 6 bases between the germline ends. Germline CDR1 reads LNHDA; CDR2 reads SQIVND (reference sequence). The CDR3 extends over 13 amino acids. The data originate from a study of a mutant IDH1 vaccine in newly diagnosed glioma. In the study overall: Patients in the study were vaccinated eight times, receiving shots in weeks 1, 3, 5, 7, 11, 15, 19 and 23. Beginning 4-6 weeks after radiotherapy alone, or with temozolomide cycles, vaccination took place. Sex among treated patients split roughly 60% male, around 40% female; mean age was roughly 40 years.

Assay used: immunoSEQ multiplex PCR; TCRdb lists only in-frame clones, some missing. The table has around 58,000 clones, roughly four fifths seen once. Sequenced material: PBMCs, taken from a glioma patient whose treatment included an IDH1 peptide vaccine. This TCR came from a man aged 25 to 40 with glioma. The V gene is TRBV19, the J gene TRBJ1-5, with D unresolved. The CDR3 loop is CASSIGSYQPQHF. CDR3 DNA: TGTGCCAGTAGTATAGGGAGCTATCAGCCCCAGCATTTT.